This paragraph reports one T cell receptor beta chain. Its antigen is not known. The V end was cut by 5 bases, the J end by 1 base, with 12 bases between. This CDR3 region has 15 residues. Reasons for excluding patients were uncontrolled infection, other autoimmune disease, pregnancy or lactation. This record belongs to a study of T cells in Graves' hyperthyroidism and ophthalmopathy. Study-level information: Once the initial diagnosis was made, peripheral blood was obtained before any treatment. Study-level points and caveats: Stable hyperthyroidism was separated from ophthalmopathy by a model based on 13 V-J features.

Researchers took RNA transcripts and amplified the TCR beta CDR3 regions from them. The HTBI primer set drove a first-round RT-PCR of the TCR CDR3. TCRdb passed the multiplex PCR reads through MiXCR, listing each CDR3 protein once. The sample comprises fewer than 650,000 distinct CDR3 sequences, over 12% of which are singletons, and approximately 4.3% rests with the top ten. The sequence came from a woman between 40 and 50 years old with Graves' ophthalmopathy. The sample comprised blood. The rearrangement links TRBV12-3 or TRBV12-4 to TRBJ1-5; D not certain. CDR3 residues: CASSPRSGSNQPQHF. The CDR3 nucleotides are TGTGCCAGCAGTCCCCGATCAGGAAGCAATCAGCCCCAGCATTTT.